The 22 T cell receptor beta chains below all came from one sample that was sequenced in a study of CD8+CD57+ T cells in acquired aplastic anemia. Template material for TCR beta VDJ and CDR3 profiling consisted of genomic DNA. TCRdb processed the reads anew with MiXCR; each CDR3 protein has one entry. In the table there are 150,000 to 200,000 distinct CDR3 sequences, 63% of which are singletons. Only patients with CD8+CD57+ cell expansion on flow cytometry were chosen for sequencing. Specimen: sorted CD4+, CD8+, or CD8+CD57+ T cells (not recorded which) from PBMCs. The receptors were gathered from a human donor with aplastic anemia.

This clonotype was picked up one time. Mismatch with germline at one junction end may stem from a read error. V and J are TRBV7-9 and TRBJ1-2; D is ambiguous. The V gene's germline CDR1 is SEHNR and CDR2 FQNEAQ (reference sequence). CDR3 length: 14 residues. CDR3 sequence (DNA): TGTGCTAGCAGCCCGGCCGACGGGAGCTATGGCTACACCTTC. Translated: CASSPADGSYGYTF.

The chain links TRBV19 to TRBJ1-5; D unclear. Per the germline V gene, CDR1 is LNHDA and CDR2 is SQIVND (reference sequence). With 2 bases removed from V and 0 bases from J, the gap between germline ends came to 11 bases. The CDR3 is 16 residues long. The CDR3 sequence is CASSIRRQNSNQPQHF. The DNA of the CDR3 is TGTGCCAGTAGTATACGGAGGCAGAATAGCAATCAGCCCCAGCATTTT. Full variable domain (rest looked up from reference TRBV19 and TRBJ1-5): DGGITQSPKYLFRKEGQNVTLSCEQNLNHDAMYWYRQDPGQGLRLIYYSQIVNDFQKGDIAEGYSVSREKKESFPLTVTSAQKNPTAFYLCASSIRRQNSNQPQHFGDGTRLSIL.

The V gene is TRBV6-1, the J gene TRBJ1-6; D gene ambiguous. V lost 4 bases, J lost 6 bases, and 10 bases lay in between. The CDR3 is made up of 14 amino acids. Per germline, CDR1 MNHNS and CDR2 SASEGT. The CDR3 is CASSGRSFNSPLHF. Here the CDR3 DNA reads TGTGCCAGCAGTGGCCGTTCTTTTAATTCACCCCTCCACTTT.

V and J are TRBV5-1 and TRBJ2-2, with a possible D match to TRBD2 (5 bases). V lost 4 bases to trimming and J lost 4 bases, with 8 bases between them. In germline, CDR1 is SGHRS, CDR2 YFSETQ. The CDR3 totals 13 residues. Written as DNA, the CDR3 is TGCGCCAGCAGCGAGGGCTTCACCGGGGAGCTGTTTTTT. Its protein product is CASSEGFTGELFF.

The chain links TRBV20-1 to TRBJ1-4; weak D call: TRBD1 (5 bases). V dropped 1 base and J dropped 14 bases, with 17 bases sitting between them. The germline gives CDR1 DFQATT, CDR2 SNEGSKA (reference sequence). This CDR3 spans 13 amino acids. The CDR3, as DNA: TGCAGTGCTAGAGGGGCGGGGCTGGTTCAGCTGTTTTTT. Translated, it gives CSARGAGLVQLFF.

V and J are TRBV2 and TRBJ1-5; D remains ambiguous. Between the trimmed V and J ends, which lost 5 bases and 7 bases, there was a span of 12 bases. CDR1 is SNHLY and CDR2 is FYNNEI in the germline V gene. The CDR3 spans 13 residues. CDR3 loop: CASSPDLTQPQHF. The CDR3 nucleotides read TGTGCCAGCAGTCCGGACTTGACGCAGCCCCAGCATTTT.

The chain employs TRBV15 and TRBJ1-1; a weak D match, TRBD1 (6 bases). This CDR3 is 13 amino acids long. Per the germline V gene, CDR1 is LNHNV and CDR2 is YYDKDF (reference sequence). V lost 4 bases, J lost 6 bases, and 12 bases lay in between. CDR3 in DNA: TGTGCCACCAGCACTGGACAGACACCTGAAGCTTTCTTT. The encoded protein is CATSTGQTPEAFF. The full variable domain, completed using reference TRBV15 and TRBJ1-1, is DAMVIQNPRYQVTQFGKPVTLSCSQTLNHNVMYWYQQKSSQAPKLLFHYYDKDFNNEADTPDNFQSRRPNTSFCFLDIRSPGLGDTAMYLCATSTGQTPEAFFGQGTRLTVV.

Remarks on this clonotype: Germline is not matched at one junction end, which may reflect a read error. Written as DNA, the CDR3 is TGTGCCACCGGTCCCTACCATGAGCAGCTCTTC. Translated, it gives CATGPYHEQLF. V gene TRBV24-1 combines with J gene TRBJ2-1; no definite D call. CDR3 length equals 11 residues. CDR1 is KGHDR, CDR2 SFDVKD, per germline.

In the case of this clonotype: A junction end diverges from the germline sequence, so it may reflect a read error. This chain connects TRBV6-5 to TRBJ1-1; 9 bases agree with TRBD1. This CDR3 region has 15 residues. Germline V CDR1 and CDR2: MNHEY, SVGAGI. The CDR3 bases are TGCGCCAGCAGTGTGGGGGACAGGGAGAACACTGAAGCTTTCTTT. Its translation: CASSVGDRENTEAFF.

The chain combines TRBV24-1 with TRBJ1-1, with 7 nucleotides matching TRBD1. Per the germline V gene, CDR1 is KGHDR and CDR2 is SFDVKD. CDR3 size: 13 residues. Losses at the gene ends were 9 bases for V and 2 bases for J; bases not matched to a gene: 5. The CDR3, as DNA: TGTGCCACCCAGACAGGGTCCAACACTGAAGCTTTCTTT. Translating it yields CATQTGSNTEAFF.

The CDR3 region has the DNA TGTGCCAGCAGCTATTTTCACACTGAGCAGTTCTTC. Translation: CASSYFHTEQFF. The rearrangement links TRBV7-9 to TRBJ2-1; no clear D. The germline V gene encodes CDR1 SEHNR and CDR2 FQNEAQ (reference sequence). CDR3 size: 12 residues. V was pared by 4 bases and J by 9 bases, with 10 bases between.

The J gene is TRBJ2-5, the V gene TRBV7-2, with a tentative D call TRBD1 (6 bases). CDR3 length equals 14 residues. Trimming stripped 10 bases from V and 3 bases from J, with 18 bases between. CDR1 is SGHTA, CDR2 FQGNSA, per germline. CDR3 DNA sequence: TGTGCCATCAGTACCACAGGGCCTGAAGAGACCCAGTACTTC. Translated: CAISTTGPEETQYF.

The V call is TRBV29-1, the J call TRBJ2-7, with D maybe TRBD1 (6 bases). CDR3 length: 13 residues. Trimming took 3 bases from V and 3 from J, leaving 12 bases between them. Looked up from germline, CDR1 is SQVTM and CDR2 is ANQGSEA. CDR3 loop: CSVDSGRGYEQYF. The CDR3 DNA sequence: TGCAGCGTTGATTCTGGCAGGGGCTACGAGCAGTACTTC.

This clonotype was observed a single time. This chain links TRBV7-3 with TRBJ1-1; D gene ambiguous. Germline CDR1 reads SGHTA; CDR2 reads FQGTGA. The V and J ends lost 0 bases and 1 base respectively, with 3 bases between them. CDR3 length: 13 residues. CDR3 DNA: TGTGCCAGCAGCTTAACATGGAACACTGAAGCTTTCTTT. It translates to CASSLTWNTEAFF.

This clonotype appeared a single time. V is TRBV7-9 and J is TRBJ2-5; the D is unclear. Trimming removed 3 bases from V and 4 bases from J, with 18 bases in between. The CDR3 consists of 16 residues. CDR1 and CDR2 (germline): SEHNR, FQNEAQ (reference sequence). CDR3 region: CASSFKTPSSAETQYF. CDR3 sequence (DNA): TGTGCCAGCAGCTTCAAAACACCGAGCTCCGCAGAGACCCAGTACTTC.

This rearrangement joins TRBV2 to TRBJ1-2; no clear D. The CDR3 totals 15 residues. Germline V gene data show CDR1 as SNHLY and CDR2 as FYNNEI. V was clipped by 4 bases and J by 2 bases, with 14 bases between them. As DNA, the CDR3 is TGTGCCAGCAGTGTTCAGCTCTTCACCAACTATGGCTACACCTTC. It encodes CASSVQLFTNYGYTF.

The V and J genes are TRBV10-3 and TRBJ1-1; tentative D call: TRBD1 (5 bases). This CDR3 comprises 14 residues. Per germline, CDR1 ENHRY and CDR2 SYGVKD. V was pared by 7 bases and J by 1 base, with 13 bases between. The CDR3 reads CAINDSPPNTEAFF. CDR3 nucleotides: TGTGCCATCAATGACAGCCCCCCGAACACTGAAGCTTTCTTT.

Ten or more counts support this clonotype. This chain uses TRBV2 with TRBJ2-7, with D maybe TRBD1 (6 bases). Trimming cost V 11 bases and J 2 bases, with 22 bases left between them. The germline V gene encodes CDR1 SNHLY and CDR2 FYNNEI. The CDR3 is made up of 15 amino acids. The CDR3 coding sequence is TGTGCCGTCATTCCGGGACATCGAACGCCCTACGAGCAGTACTTC. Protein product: CAVIPGHRTPYEQYF.

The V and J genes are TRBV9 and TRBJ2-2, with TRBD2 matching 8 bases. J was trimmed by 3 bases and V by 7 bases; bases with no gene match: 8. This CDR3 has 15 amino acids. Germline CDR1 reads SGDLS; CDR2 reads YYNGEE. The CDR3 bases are TGTGCCAGCGAACGATACGGGGGGGACACCGGGGAGCTGTTTTTT. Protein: CASERYGGDTGELFF.

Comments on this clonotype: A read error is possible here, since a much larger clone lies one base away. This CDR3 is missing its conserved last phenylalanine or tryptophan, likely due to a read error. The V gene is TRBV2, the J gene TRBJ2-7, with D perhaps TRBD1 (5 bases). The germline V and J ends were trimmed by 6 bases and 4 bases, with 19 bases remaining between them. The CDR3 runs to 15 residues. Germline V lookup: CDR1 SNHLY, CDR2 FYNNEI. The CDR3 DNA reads TGTGCCAGCAGCCAAGACCCCGACAGCATTTACGAGCAGTACCTC. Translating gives CASSQDPDSIYEQYL.

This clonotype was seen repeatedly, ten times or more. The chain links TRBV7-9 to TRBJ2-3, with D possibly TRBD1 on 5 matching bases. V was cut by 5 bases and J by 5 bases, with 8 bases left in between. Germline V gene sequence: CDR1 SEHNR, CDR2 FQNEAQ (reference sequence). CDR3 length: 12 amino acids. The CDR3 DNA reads TGTGCCAGCAGCCTTCAGGGAGATACGCAGTATTTT. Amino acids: CASSLQGDTQYF.

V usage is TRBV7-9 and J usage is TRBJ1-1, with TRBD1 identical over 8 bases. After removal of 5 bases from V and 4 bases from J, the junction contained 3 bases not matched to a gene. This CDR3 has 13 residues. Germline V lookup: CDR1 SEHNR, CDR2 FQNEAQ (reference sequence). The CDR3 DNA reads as TGTGCCAGCAGCGGGGACAGGTTCACTGAAGCTTTCTTT. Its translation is CASSGDRFTEAFF.